The clone carrying this T cell receptor (beta chain) was counted ten times or more. Its specificity is not known. These data belong to a study of response to subunit inactivated influenza vaccine. Notes on the study in general: Authors suggested each seasonal flu vaccination may recruit only limited numbers of new T cells.

TCRdb reprocessed the RT-PCR reads via MiXCR and lists one record per CDR3 protein. The sample lists around 320,000 distinct CDR3 sequences, approximately 21% occurring once. Germline CDR1 KGHDR, CDR2 SFDVKD. CDR3 length: 16 amino acids. V shed 4 bases and J shed 1 base, with 14 bases lying between them. This clonotype was obtained from a man between 45 and 75 years old who received an inactivated influenza vaccine. This specimen consisted of PBMCs from blood, obtained approximately 20 months after vaccination. The chain carries TRBV24-1 and TRBJ2-3; D is perhaps TRBD1 (6 bases). CDR3 in amino acids: CATSEDRLEGTDTQYF. For the CDR3, the DNA is TGTGCCACCAGTGAAGACAGGTTAGAAGGCACAGATACGCAGTATTTT.